This is a list of T cell receptor beta chains from one sample in a study of T cell responses to AZD1222 COVID-19 vaccine. TCRdb's copy holds only in-frame clones and misses some; the assay was immunoSEQ multiplex PCR. The repertoire consists of about 120,000 clones, with 85% to 90% occurring once and the leading ten covering 2.5% to 4%. The sequencing used peripheral blood, collected on day 0 of AZD1222 vaccination. The receptors shown here come from an adult in good health. CDR3s include the opening cysteine and the closing phenylalanine or tryptophan. Each record gives: clone size, J gene, V gene, CDR3 length, D gene, CDR3 protein, CDR3 DNA. The D gene is left open where the match is weak. Where a row states a size, it is once, few, many or the class of an expanded clone; other rows omit it.

once TRBJ2-7 TRBV3-1/TRBV3-2 14 TRBD1 CASRKSQGAGEQYF TGTGCCAGCAGAAAGTCCCAGGGGGCCGGCGAGCAGTACTTC
. TRBJ1-2 TRBV28 14 . CASKDTGSGYGYTF TGTGCCAGCAAAGATACAGGGAGTGGATATGGCTACACCTTC
. TRBJ1-5 TRBV15 15 . CATSSRGIDNQPQHF TGTGCCACCAGCAGCCGGGGGATAGACAATCAGCCCCAGCATTTT
. TRBJ2-1 TRBV6-5 16 TRBD2 CASSYSPLAGGREQFF TGTGCCAGCAGTTACTCCCCACTAGCGGGGGGGCGGGAGCAGTTCTTC
. TRBJ2-2 TRBV2 15 . CASKVIGDNTGELFF TGTGCCAGCAAAGTAATAGGGGACAACACCGGGGAGCTGTTTTTT
. TRBJ1-2 TRBV7-9 16 TRBD1 CASSSSTGVWHYGYTF TGTGCCAGCAGCTCGTCGACAGGGGTTTGGCACTATGGCTACACCTTC
. TRBJ2-3 TRBV21-1 15 . CASIQNRGITDTQYF TGTGCCAGCATCCAAAACCGGGGGATCACAGATACGCAGTATTTT
. TRBJ1-2 TRBV2 13 . CASSEQGPYGYTF TGTGCCAGCAGTGAGCAGGGTCCCTATGGCTACACCTTC
. TRBJ1-2 TRBV7-2 14 . CASSSPPPIYGYTF TGTGCCAGCAGCTCCCCTCCGCCAATCTATGGCTACACCTTC
. TRBJ1-1 TRBV10-3 11 . CAIRVNTEAFF TGTGCCATCAGAGTGAACACTGAAGCTTTCTTT
. TRBJ1-2 TRBV4-2 12 . CASSRMAYGYTF TGTGCCAGCAGCCGTATGGCCTATGGCTACACCTTC
. TRBJ1-4 TRBV9 15 TRBD1 CASSNRDRANEKLFF TGTGCCAGCAGCAACCGGGACAGGGCAAATGAAAAACTGTTTTTT
. TRBJ1-5 TRBV27 15 . CASSTTYSTDQPQHF TGTGCCAGCAGTACAACGTACAGTACTGATCAGCCCCAGCATTTT
. TRBJ2-3 TRBV27 16 . CASSWLRGVRTDTQYF TGTGCCAGCAGTTGGCTAAGGGGAGTACGCACAGATACGCAGTATTTT
. TRBJ2-1 TRBV11-2 12 . CASSGKAGEQFF TGTGCCAGCAGCGGGAAAGCAGGGGAGCAGTTCTTC
. TRBJ2-7 TRBV27 15 TRBD1 CASSLRPGQGTEQYF TGTGCCAGCAGTTTGAGGCCGGGACAGGGGACCGAGCAGTACTTC
few TRBJ2-7 TRBV6-6 13 . CASRELAGYEQYF TGTGCCAGCAGAGAATTGGCAGGCTACGAGCAGTACTTC
. TRBJ2-5 TRBV3-1/TRBV3-2 14 . CASSQAQGQETQYF TGTGCCAGCAGCCAAGCCCAGGGCCAAGAGACCCAGTACTTC
. TRBJ2-5 TRBV5-1 14 . CASSPGSGRETQYF TGCGCCAGCAGCCCGGGGAGCGGGCGGGAGACCCAGTACTTC
. TRBJ2-5 TRBV27 12 . CASSLPGETQYF TGTGCCAGCAGTTTGCCCGGAGAGACCCAGTACTTC
. TRBJ1-5 TRBV2 14 . CASKGRGVSQPQHF TGTGCCAGCAAGGGTAGGGGAGTAAGTCAGCCCCAGCATTTT
. TRBJ2-3 TRBV2 13 . CASSRQEADTQYF TGTGCCAGCAGTCGACAGGAGGCAGATACGCAGTATTTT
. TRBJ1-2 TRBV6-5 11 TRBD1 CASGQGAGYTF TGTGCCAGCGGACAGGGGGCAGGCTACACCTTC
. TRBJ1-1 TRBV30 15 TRBD1 CACPRRDRMNTEAFF TGTGCCTGTCCTCGAAGGGACAGGATGAACACTGAAGCTTTCTTT
. TRBJ1-3 TRBV19 13 . CASSTGLGNTIYF TGTGCCAGTAGTACGGGGCTGGGAAACACCATATATTTT
. TRBJ1-2 TRBV6-5 14 . CASSYRGPNYGYTF TGTGCCAGCAGTTACCGCGGGCCGAACTATGGCTACACCTTC
. TRBJ1-5 TRBV5-8 15 . CASSPGTDSNQPQHF TGTGCCAGCAGCCCAGGGACGGATAGCAATCAGCCCCAGCATTTT
. TRBJ1-1 TRBV11-2 14 TRBD1 CASSLLGQGGEAFF TGTGCCAGCAGCTTATTAGGGCAGGGGGGTGAAGCTTTCTTT
. TRBJ1-1 TRBV27 13 . CASSFLEGSEAFF TGTGCCAGCAGTTTCCTGGAGGGGTCTGAAGCTTTCTTT
. TRBJ1-5 TRBV7-2 15 . CASSTGTGADQPQHF TGTGCCAGCAGCACCGGGACTGGTGCGGATCAGCCCCAGCATTTT
. TRBJ1-2 TRBV11-2 16 TRBD1 CASSLARTGWDYGYTF TGTGCCAGCAGCTTAGCAAGGACAGGGTGGGACTATGGCTACACCTTC
. TRBJ2-4 TRBV21-1 16 . CASSKEGPGAKNIQYF TGTGCCAGCAGCAAAGAGGGGCCGGGGGCCAAAAACATTCAGTACTTC
. TRBJ2-1 TRBV5-1 16 TRBD1 CASSLDGTGFRDEQFF TGCGCCAGCAGCTTGGACGGGACAGGGTTTAGAGATGAGCAGTTCTTC
. TRBJ2-2 TRBV11-3 13 . CASSFTHTGELFF TGTGCCAGCAGCTTTACCCACACCGGGGAGCTGTTTTTT
. TRBJ2-7 TRBV27 14 . CASSASGTVSEQYF TGTGCCAGCAGCGCATCCGGGACGGTGTCGGAGCAGTACTTC
once TRBJ1-6 TRBV28 14 . CASSLFVRDSPLHF TGTGCCAGCAGTTTATTCGTCAGGGACTCACCCCTCCACTTT
. TRBJ2-5 TRBV11-1 12 . CASSSSGETQYF TGTGCCAGCAGCTCGAGTGGGGAGACCCAGTACTTC